This entry lists 25 T cell receptor beta chains sequenced from one sample in a study of blood T cell repertoires in COVID-19. The assay was immunoSEQ multiplex PCR, and TCRdb's table has in-frame clones only and misses some. This sample has over 50,000 clones, with roughly three quarters found just once. The sample taken for sequencing was peripheral blood. The receptors here all came from a man of 80 years or more with acute or convalescent COVID-19.

This chain links TRBV28 with TRBJ1-1; tentatively, D is TRBD1 (6 bases). Looked up from germline, CDR1 is MDHEN and CDR2 is SYDVKM. Deletions cut 6 bases from V and 11 bases from J, with 16 bases between. The CDR3 spans 12 residues. The CDR3 DNA is TGTGCCAGCAGCCTCGACAGGATAGAGGCTTTCTTT. Translating gives CASSLDRIEAFF.

As regards this clone: The CDR3 ends on some other residue instead of the conserved phenylalanine or tryptophan, so this is likely a read error. The DNA is left out, because the CDR3 cannot be placed on it with certainty; the CDR3 is given as TCRdb lists it. The chain carries TRBV5-6 and TRBJ1-5; the D call in the table, TRBD1, was not verified against the DNA. The germline CDR1 and CDR2 sequences are SGHDT and YYEEEE. 10 amino acids form the CDR3, both terminal residues included. The CDR3 sequence is CASSRSGTSV.

The genes are TRBV3-1 (or the pseudogene TRBV3-2) and TRBJ1-1, with D possibly being TRBD1 (6 bases). From germline, CDR1 is LGHDT and CDR2 YNNKEL (reference sequence). Between the trimmed V and J ends, which lost 5 bases and 8 bases, there was a span of 15 bases. The CDR3 consists of 13 residues. The CDR3 nucleotides are TGTGCCAGCAGCGAGCGGGACAAACTAGAAGCTTTCTTT. This gives the protein CASSERDKLEAFF.

The chain joins TRBV14 to TRBJ2-5, with 8 bases identical to TRBD1. Germline values: CDR1 SGHDN, CDR2 FVKESK. The CDR3 runs 13 residues. V gave up 5 bases and J gave up 9 bases; unmatched junction bases: 8. The CDR3 protein is CASSLGQGASQYF. The CDR3 DNA reads TGTGCCAGCAGCTTGGGCCAGGGGGCGTCCCAGTACTTC.

J is TRBJ2-7 and V is TRBV6-1, with D perhaps TRBD1 (6 bases). V dropped 2 bases and J dropped 4 bases, with 9 bases sitting between them. The CDR3 is 13 amino acids. The V gene's germline CDR1 is MNHNS and CDR2 SASEGT. The CDR3: CASSEQRGYEQYF. The CDR3 DNA sequence: TGTGCCAGCAGTGAACAGAGGGGGTACGAGCAGTACTTC.

The rearrangement uses TRBV19 and TRBJ1-3; 7 bases are shared with TRBD1. Germline assignment: CDR1 LNHDA and CDR2 SQIVND (reference sequence). With V trimmed by 2 bases and J by 0 bases, 13 bases remained unmatched. The CDR3 runs to 19 residues. CDR3 sequence: CASSITGTASPISGNTIYF. DNA of the CDR3: TGTGCCAGTAGTATAACCGGGACAGCGAGCCCGATCTCTGGAAACACCATATATTTT.

J is TRBJ2-7 and V is TRBV4-3, with a tentative D call TRBD2 (6 bases). Germline lookup yields CDR1 LGHNA and CDR2 YSLEER. The CDR3 is 16 residues long. Trimming left V 1 base short and J 4 bases short, with 17 bases between. CDR3: CASSQVLTGDGYEQYF. As DNA, the CDR3 is TGCGCCAGCAGCCAAGTGCTAACGGGGGATGGATACGAGCAGTACTTC.

In nucleotides, the CDR3 is TGTGCCAGCAACTTAGCGGACTCCATGAAAGATACGCAGTATTTT. Amino acids: CASNLADSMKDTQYF. J is TRBJ2-3 and V is TRBV28, with D possibly matching TRBD2 (6 bases). V was clipped by 7 bases and J by 5 bases, with 19 bases between them. The CDR3 extends over 15 amino acids. CDR1 and CDR2 from the germline V gene are MDHEN and SYDVKM. The full variable domain, its missing parts supplied by reference TRBV28 and TRBJ2-3, is DVKVTQSSRYLVKRTGEKVFLECVQDMDHENMFWYRQDPGLGLRLIYFSYDVKMKEKGDIPEGYSVSREKKERFSLILESASTNQTSMYLCASNLADSMKDTQYFGPGTRLTVL.

This chain uses TRBV15 with TRBJ1-6; D unclear. With 2 bases removed from V and 5 bases from J, the gap between germline ends came to 13 bases. The CDR3 totals 16 residues. Germline V gene data show CDR1 as LNHNV and CDR2 as YYDKDF (reference sequence). The CDR3 region is CATSRYPDSDNSPLHF. In DNA, the CDR3 is TGTGCCACCAGCAGATACCCCGACTCGGATAATTCACCCCTCCACTTT.

This clone was observed a few times. The rearrangement links TRBV4-3 to TRBJ2-7; 11 nucleotides line up with TRBD2. J lost 4 bases, V lost 3 bases, and 11 bases had no gene match. The CDR3 length is 17 residues. The germline CDR1 and CDR2 sequences are LGHNA and YSLEER. The CDR3 sequence is CASSQDSSGRASYEQYF. The CDR3 DNA reads as TGCGCCAGCAGCCAGGACAGTAGCGGGAGGGCTTCGTACGAGCAGTACTTC.

The chain carries TRBV28 and TRBJ2-4, with TRBD1 identical over 7 bases. V was clipped by 4 bases and J by 8 bases; unmatched bases: 8. The CDR3 loop spans 14 amino acids. Germline V gene lookup returns CDR1 MDHEN and CDR2 SYDVKM. Written as DNA, the CDR3 is TGTGCCAGCAGTTCCCCCTCTACAGGGGACATTCAGTACTTC. Protein product: CASSSPSTGDIQYF.

The V call is TRBV11-2, the J call TRBJ2-7; 11 bases agree with TRBD2. Germline CDR1 is SGHAT and CDR2 is FQNNGV. The junction had 2 bases not matched to a gene; V was cut back by 7 bases and J by 0 bases. The CDR3 extends over 14 amino acids. In DNA form, the CDR3 reads TGTGCCAGCACCGGGACTAGCGGCTCCTACGAGCAGTACTTC. This codes for CASTGTSGSYEQYF.

This chain connects TRBV11-3 to TRBJ2-1, with 14 bases that match TRBD2. From germline, CDR1 is SGHNT and CDR2 YENEEA. With 2 bases clipped from V and 7 bases from J, the junction kept 4 bases outside the gene matches. This CDR3 contains 16 residues. CDR3 nucleotide sequence: TGTGCCAGCAGCTTACGACTAGCGGGAGGGCCGAATGAGCAGTTCTTC. This codes for CASSLRLAGGPNEQFF.

The rearrangement joins TRBV7-2 to TRBJ2-7; TRBD1 agrees at 9 bases. With V trimmed by 0 bases and J by 0 bases, 9 bases remained unmatched. Germline-derived CDR1 and CDR2 are SGHTA and FQGNSA. This CDR3 is built from 18 residues. The CDR3 loop reads CASSLAASTGGISYEQYF. The CDR3, as DNA: TGTGCCAGCAGCTTAGCGGCCTCGACAGGGGGGATCTCCTACGAGCAGTACTTC.

This clone was counted between two and nine times. CDR3 loop: CASSARRDRESYGYTF. The CDR3 DNA sequence: TGTGCCAGTAGTGCCCGCAGAGACAGGGAGAGCTATGGCTACACCTTC. V usage is TRBV19 and J usage is TRBJ1-2, with TRBD1 identical over 7 bases. The CDR3 consists of 16 residues. V was clipped by 5 bases and J by 4 bases; unmatched bases: 13. CDR1 and CDR2 from the germline V gene are LNHDA and SQIVND (reference sequence).

The chain carries TRBV2 and TRBJ1-2, with D tentatively TRBD1 (5 bases). In germline, CDR1 is SNHLY, CDR2 FYNNEI. Trimming removed 5 bases at V and 4 bases at J, with 20 bases between. The CDR3 length is 16 residues. DNA of the CDR3: TGTGCCAGCAGTAGAGGCAGGGTTCCTGTCGCCTATGGCTACACCTTC. It is translated as CASSRGRVPVAYGYTF.

The chain carries TRBV9 and TRBJ2-7, with D unresolved. The CDR3 covers 17 residues. V gave up 0 bases and J gave up 2 bases, with 18 bases separating them. Per the germline V gene, CDR1 is SGDLS and CDR2 is YYNGEE. The CDR3 DNA follows: TGTGCCAGCAGCGTAGACGCGGTCTCCCTATCACCCTACGAGCAGTACTTC. Protein product: CASSVDAVSLSPYEQYF.

This clone has more than one count but fewer than ten. The CDR3 region is CASSLNTDTQYF. Written as DNA, the CDR3 is TGTGCCAGTAGCCTAAACACAGATACGCAGTATTTT. The genes are TRBV19 and TRBJ2-3; D uncertain. The CDR3 totals 12 residues. With 6 bases removed from V and 2 bases from J, the gap between germline ends came to 6 bases. Germline V gene data show CDR1 as LNHDA and CDR2 as SQIVND (reference sequence).

This clone was detected a few times. The rearrangement links TRBV7-8 to TRBJ1-1, with D possibly TRBD1 on 5 matching bases. Trimming removed 0 bases from V and 2 bases from J, with 13 bases in between. The CDR3 sequence is 16 residues long. CDR1 is SGHVS and CDR2 is FQNEAQ in the germline V gene. CDR3 nucleotide sequence: TGTGCCAGCAGCTTAGCGATCGGGGGGTTTAACACTGAAGCTTTCTTT. Translating it yields CASSLAIGGFNTEAFF. The whole variable domain, filled in from reference TRBV7-8 and TRBJ1-1, reads GAGVSQSPRYKVAKRGQDVALRCDPISGHVSLFWYQQALGQGPEFLTYFQNEAQLDKSGLPSDRFFAERPEGSVSTLKIQRTQQEDSAVYLCASSLAIGGFNTEAFFGQGTRLTVV.

The CDR3 sequence: CASSLAGGDYNEQFF. CDR3 nucleotide sequence: TGTGCCAGCAGCTTAGCAGGGGGCGACTACAATGAGCAGTTCTTC. The J gene is TRBJ2-1, the V gene TRBV7-2; 7 bases are shared with TRBD1. The CDR3 has 15 residues. The V gene's germline CDR1 is SGHTA and CDR2 FQGNSA. V lost 0 bases and J lost 3; bases outside the gene matches: 2. Full variable domain (missing parts from reference TRBV7-2 and TRBJ2-1): GAGVSQSPSNKVTEKGKDVELRCDPISGHTALYWYRQSLGQGLEFLIYFQGNSAPDKSGLPSDRFSAERTGGSVSTLTIQRTQQEDSAVYLCASSLAGGDYNEQFFGPGTRLTVL.

CDR3 nucleotides: TGCAGCGGCCTAGAGATCGAGCAGTTCTTC. Translating it yields CSGLEIEQFF. V gene TRBV29-1 combines with J gene TRBJ2-1; D ambiguous. CDR3 length equals 10 residues. Germline V gene lookup returns CDR1 SQVTM and CDR2 ANQGSEA. V lost 7 bases to trimming and J lost 10 bases, with 11 bases between them.

This chain connects TRBV18 to TRBJ2-2; TRBD2 aligns across 13 bases. CDR3 length: 16 amino acids. Germline V CDR1 and CDR2: KGHSH, LQKENI. The junction had 6 bases not matched to a gene; V was cut back by 4 bases and J by 7 bases. CDR3 in DNA: TGTGCCAGCTCACTGACTAGCGGGGGGCCCGGCGGGGAGCTGTTTTTT. It yields the protein CASSLTSGGPGGELFF.

The chain employs TRBV12-5 and TRBJ2-3, with 11 nucleotides matching TRBD2. The germline gives CDR1 LGHNT, CDR2 FRNRAP. This CDR3 is 22 amino acids long. V shed 5 bases, J shed 5 bases, and the junction held 27 bases outside the gene matches. CDR3 region: CASGHTALRLAGKLGRRDTQYF. CDR3 bases: TGTGCTAGTGGTCACACAGCCCTGAGACTAGCGGGAAAGTTGGGGAGAAGAGATACGCAGTATTTT. Full variable domain (outside the CDR3, taken from reference TRBV12-5 and TRBJ2-3): DARVTQTPRHKVTEMGQEVTMRCQPILGHNTVFWYRQTMMQGLELLAYFRNRAPLDDSGMPKDRFSAEMPDATLATLKIQPSEPRDSAVYFCASGHTALRLAGKLGRRDTQYFGPGTRLTVL.

V gene TRBV4-3 combines with J gene TRBJ2-2; tentative D call: TRBD1 (5 bases). This CDR3 has 14 residues. V was clipped by 2 bases and J by 2 bases, with 6 bases between them. Per the germline V gene, CDR1 is LGHNA and CDR2 is YSLEER. This CDR3 reads CASSQQGNTGELFF. The CDR3 DNA reads TGCGCCAGCAGCCAACAGGGAAACACCGGGGAGCTGTTTTTT.

The rearrangement joins TRBV6-2 or TRBV6-3 to TRBJ1-5; D might be TRBD1 (6 bases). Between the trimmed V and J ends, which lost 6 bases and 0 bases, there was a span of 12 bases. The germline gives CDR1 MNHEY, CDR2 SVGEGT. CDR3 length: 15 residues. CDR3 nucleotide sequence: TGTGCCAGCAGCCACCGGACAGATAGCAATCAGCCCCAGCATTTT. Its translation: CASSHRTDSNQPQHF.